This T cell receptor (beta chain) is from a study of PD-1 blockade in classical Hodgkin lymphoma. Study results and caveats: While CD8+ TCR diversity did not rise significantly by C4D1, CD4+ TCR diversity did.

TCRdb's copy holds only in-frame clones and misses some; the assay was immunoSEQ multiplex PCR. The sample lists just over 50,000 clones, around 78% occurring once. Concerning this clone itself: Its matching antigen is unknown.

Each of the patients experienced relapse following autologous stem cell transplantation, and their brentuximab vedotin exposure differed. CDR1 is KGHSH, CDR2 LQKENI, per germline. The CDR3 has 17 amino acids. Unmatched junction bases numbered 8, after V lost 4 bases and J lost 1 base. The gene calls are TRBV18 and TRBJ1-5, with TRBD1 matching over 9 bases. The receptor comes from a human donor with classical Hodgkin lymphoma. Sequenced material: peripheral blood mononuclear cells (PBMCs), taken before the second cycle of nivolumab. The CDR3 coding sequence is TGTGCCAGCTCACGCAACTTGGGACAGGGAAGCAATCAGCCCCAGCATTTT. Translating gives CASSRNLGQGSNQPQHF. The whole variable domain, remainder taken from reference TRBV18 and TRBJ1-5, is NAGVMQNPRHLVRRRGQEARLRCSPMKGHSHVYWYRQLPEEGLKFMVYLQKENIIDESGMPKERFSAEFPKEGPSILRIQQVVRGDSAAYFCASSRNLGQGSNQPQHFGDGTRLSIL.